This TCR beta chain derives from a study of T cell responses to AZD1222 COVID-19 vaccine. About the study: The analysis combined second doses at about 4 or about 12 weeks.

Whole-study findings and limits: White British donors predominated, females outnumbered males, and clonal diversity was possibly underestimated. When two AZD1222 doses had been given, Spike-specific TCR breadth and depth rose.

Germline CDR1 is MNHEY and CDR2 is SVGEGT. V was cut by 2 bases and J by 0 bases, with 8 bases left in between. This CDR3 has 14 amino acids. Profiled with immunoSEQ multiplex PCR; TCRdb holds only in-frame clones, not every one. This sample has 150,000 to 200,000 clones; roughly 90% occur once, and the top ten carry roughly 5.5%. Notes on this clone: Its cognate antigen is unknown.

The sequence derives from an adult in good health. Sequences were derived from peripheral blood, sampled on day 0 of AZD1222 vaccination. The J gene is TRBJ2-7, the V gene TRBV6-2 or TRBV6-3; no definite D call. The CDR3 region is CASSYGVNSYEQYF. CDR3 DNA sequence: TGTGCCAGCAGTTACGGGGTGAACTCCTACGAGCAGTACTTC.